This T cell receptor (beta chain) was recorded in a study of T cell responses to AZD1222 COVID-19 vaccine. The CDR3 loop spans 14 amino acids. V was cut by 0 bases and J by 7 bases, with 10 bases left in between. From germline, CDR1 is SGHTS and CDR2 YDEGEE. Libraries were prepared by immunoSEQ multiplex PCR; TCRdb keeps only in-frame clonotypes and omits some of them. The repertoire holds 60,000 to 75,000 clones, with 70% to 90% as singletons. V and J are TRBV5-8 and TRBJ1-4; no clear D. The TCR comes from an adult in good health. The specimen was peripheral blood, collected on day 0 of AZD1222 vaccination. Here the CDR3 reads CASSLGEWSEKLFF. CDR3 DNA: TGTGCCAGCAGCTTGGGGGAGTGGAGTGAAAAACTGTTTTTT.